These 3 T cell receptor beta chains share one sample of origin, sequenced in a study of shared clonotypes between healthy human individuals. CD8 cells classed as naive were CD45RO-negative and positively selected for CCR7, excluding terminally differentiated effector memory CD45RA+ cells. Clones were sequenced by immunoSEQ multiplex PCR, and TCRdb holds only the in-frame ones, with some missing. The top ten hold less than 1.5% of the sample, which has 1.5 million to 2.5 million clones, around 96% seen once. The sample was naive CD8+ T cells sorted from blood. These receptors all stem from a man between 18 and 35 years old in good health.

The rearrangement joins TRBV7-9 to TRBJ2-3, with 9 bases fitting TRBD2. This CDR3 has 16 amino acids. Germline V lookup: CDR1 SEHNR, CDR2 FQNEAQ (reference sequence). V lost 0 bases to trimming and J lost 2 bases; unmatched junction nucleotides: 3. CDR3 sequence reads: CASSLALAGPTDTQYF. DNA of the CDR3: TGTGCCAGCAGCTTAGCGCTAGCGGGGCCCACAGATACGCAGTATTTT.

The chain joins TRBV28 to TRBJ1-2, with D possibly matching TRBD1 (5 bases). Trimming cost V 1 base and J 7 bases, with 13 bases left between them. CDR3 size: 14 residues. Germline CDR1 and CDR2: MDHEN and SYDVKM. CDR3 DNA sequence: TGTGCCAGCAGTTTATTGCCAGGGAGAAGTGGCTACACCTTC. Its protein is CASSLLPGRSGYTF.

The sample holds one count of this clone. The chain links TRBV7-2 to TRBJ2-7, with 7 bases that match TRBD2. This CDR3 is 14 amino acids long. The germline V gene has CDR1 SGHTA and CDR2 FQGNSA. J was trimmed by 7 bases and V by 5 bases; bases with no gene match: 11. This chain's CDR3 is CASSPRAGVREQYF. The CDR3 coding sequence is TGTGCCAGCAGCCCCCGGGCGGGAGTGAGGGAGCAGTACTTC.